This T cell receptor beta chain was observed in a study of T cells in localized non-small cell lung cancer. Overall study results and limits: Appearing in adjacent lung were a median about 50 of the top 100 tumor clones. Sequencing was restricted to one tumor region; therefore, heterogeneity remains possible.

Using immunoSEQ multiplex PCR, the repertoire was profiled, and TCRdb retains in-frame clones only, with some absent. The table records tens of thousands of clones, 88% of them present only once. Of note for this clone: Its antigen remains unknown.

From germline, CDR1 is SGHDT and CDR2 YYEEEE. V lost 4 bases to trimming and J lost 7 bases, with 20 bases between them. This CDR3 is built from 16 residues. The V gene is TRBV5-6, the J gene TRBJ1-4; D call uncertain. The clonotype comes from a woman aged 40-75 years with stage I squamous cell lung carcinoma. Sequencing used peripheral blood, obtained before any cancer treatment. CDR3 sequence reads: CASSAGLRVVSEKLFF. Here the CDR3 DNA reads TGTGCCAGCAGCGCGGGTCTGAGGGTAGTGAGTGAAAAACTGTTTTTT.